Below are 3 T cell receptor beta chains sequenced from a single sample in a study of T-cell reconstitution after alpha-beta-depleted transplantation in children. As it was prepared, the TCRbeta library received unique molecular identifiers. TCRdb re-analysed the PCR reads in MiXCR, keeping a single row per CDR3 protein. The table lists over 200,000 distinct CDR3 sequences, around 10% of them singletons. Sequenced material: PBMCs from the stem cell graft donor, taken from the stem cell graft. These receptors all come from a human donor who donated a stem cell graft to a child with acute lymphoblastic leukemia.

This clonotype has at least ten counts. The chain carries TRBV7-9 and TRBJ1-1, with D perhaps matching TRBD1 (5 bases). Looked up from germline, CDR1 is SEHNR and CDR2 is FQNEAQ (reference sequence). The V end lost 5 bases, the J end lost 1 base, and 14 bases lay between the germline ends. CDR3 length: 15 amino acids. CDR3 DNA sequence: TGTGCCAGCAGCGACACCGGGACTCCGAACACTGAAGCTTTCTTT. Amino acid sequence: CASSDTGTPNTEAFF.

This clonotype was recorded many times. This rearrangement joins TRBV20-1 to TRBJ2-1; unclear D gene. The V gene's germline CDR1 is DFQATT and CDR2 SNEGSKA (reference sequence). The CDR3 runs to 12 residues. V was shortened by 6 bases and J by 0 bases, with 6 bases between the two germline ends. For the CDR3, the DNA is TGCAGTGCCTTGGACTCCTACAATGAGCAGTTCTTC. This gives the protein CSALDSYNEQFF.

With respect to this clonotype: The missing conserved phenylalanine or tryptophan at the end of this CDR3 makes a read error likely. V usage is TRBV4-2 and J usage is TRBJ2-7, with 9 bases matching TRBD2. Germline CDR1 reads LGHNA; CDR2 reads YNFKEQ. Unmatched junction bases numbered 7, after V lost 4 bases and J lost 3 bases. CDR3 length: 15 residues. DNA for the CDR3: TGTGCCAGCAGCCCCGGGCTAGCGGGGTACTACGAGCAGTACTCC. This encodes CASSPGLAGYYEQYS.